The 3 T cell receptor beta chains presented below share a single source sample, sequenced in a study of long-term antiretroviral therapy in people with HIV. The assay used was immunoSEQ (version v3.0), run at survey level. Some clones are missing from TCRdb's copy, which holds only in-frame ones; the method was immunoSEQ multiplex PCR. The table includes 10,000 to 15,000 clones, about 78% detected once. Sequencing was performed on unsorted PBMCs, taken 1.3 years after starting antiretroviral therapy. Every receptor here comes from a woman aged 18 to 35 with HIV.

J is TRBJ1-5 and V is TRBV7-8, with 8 bases aligning to TRBD1. The CDR3 is made up of 16 amino acids. The V gene end was trimmed by 5 bases and the J gene end by 0 bases; junction bases not matched to a gene: 6. Germline CDR1 is SGHVS and CDR2 is FQNEAQ. CDR3 bases: TGTGCCAGCAGCCCCCGGACAGGGTATAGCAATCAGCCCCAGCATTTT. Translation gives CASSPRTGYSNQPQHF.

V is TRBV13 and J is TRBJ1-4, with a possible D match to TRBD1 (6 bases). Germline CDR1 is PRHDT and CDR2 is FYEKMQ (reference sequence). The germline V and J ends were trimmed by 5 bases and 10 bases, with 14 bases remaining between them. The CDR3 is 13 residues long. CDR3 sequence (DNA): TGTGCCAGCAGCCCGAGGACAGTAGGAAAACTGTTTTTT. This gives the protein CASSPRTVGKLFF.

This chain joins TRBV10-2 and TRBJ1-3; D gene ambiguous. V was cut by 8 bases and J by 1 base, with 9 bases left in between. This CDR3 is built from 13 residues. Germline lookup yields CDR1 WSHSY and CDR2 SAAADI. The CDR3 DNA reads as TGCGCCAGCTCCCGGGATTCTGGAAACACCATATATTTT. Amino acid sequence: CASSRDSGNTIYF.